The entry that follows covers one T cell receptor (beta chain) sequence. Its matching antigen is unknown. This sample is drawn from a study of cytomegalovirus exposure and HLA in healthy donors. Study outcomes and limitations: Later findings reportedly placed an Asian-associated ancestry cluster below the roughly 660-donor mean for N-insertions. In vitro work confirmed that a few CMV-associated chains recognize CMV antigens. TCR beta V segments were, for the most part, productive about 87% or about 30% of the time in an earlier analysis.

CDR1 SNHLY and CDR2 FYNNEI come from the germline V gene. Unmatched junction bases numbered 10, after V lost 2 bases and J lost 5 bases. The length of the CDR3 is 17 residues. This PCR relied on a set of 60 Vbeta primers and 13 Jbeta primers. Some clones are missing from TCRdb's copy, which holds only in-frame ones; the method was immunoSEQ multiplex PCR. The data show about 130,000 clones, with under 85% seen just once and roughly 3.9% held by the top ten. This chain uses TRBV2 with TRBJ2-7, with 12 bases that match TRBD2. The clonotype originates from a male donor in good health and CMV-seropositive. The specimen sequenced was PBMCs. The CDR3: CASSEFLAGGPSDEQYF. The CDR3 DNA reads TGTGCCAGCAGTGAATTTCTAGCGGGAGGGCCGTCGGACGAGCAGTACTTC.